Ten or more counts support the clone carrying this T cell receptor beta chain. CD8+CD4-CCR7+CD45RA+ sorting gave the naive CD8 T cells. The data belong to a study of molecular identifiers for immune sequencing clone quantification. Study-level information: In replicates, RNA taken from around 18,000 or 91,000 naive CD8 cells was divided five ways, and four portions underwent sequencing.

The V gene's germline CDR1 is MNHEY and CDR2 SVGAGI. The CDR3 spans 17 residues. Trimming cost V 2 bases and J 2 bases; bases outside gene matches: 10. Previously published methods and listed TCR primers were used for the bulk TCR libraries. TCRdb recomputed calls from the PCR reads with MiXCR, one row per CDR3 protein. The table records 250,000 to 400,000 distinct CDR3 sequences, around 21% of them present only once. Specimen: naive CD8+ T cells from blood, with Jurkat cell RNA spiked in. Specified subset: FACS-sorted CD8+CD4-CCR7+CD45RA+ naive T cells. The TCR comes from a human donor in good health. Some libraries in this study had Jurkat cell RNA spiked in. The chain couples TRBV6-5 to TRBJ1-2, with TRBD1 matching 8 bases. This CDR3 is CASSYGQGAGWNYGYTF. In nucleotides, the CDR3 is TGTGCCAGCAGTTACGGGCAGGGGGCAGGTTGGAACTATGGCTACACCTTC.